These 12 T cell receptor beta chains originate from one sample sequenced in a study of cytomegalovirus exposure and HLA in healthy donors. PCR used 60 Vbeta primers and 13 Jbeta primers. Measured with immunoSEQ multiplex PCR; TCRdb has only the in-frame clones, and not every one. The sample carries 120,000 or so clones, roughly 80% recorded once. Input material: PBMCs. These receptors originate from a woman between 40 and 50 years old in good health and CMV-seronegative.

The table lists this clone with a few counts. This chain connects TRBV6-5 to TRBJ2-7, with a weak D call TRBD1 (6 bases). CDR1 and CDR2 (germline): MNHEY, SVGAGI. CDR3 size: 15 residues. Trimming stripped 0 bases from V and 1 base from J, with 10 bases between. The DNA of the CDR3 is TGTGCCAGCAGTTACTCGATCGGGACATCCTACGAGCAGTACTTC. Translating it yields CASSYSIGTSYEQYF.

CDR3 sequence: CASSHRQGSRQTTESEQYF. In DNA, the CDR3 is TGCGCCAGCAGCCACAGACAGGGAAGCCGCCAAACTACGGAGTCAGAGCAGTACTTC. The chain uses TRBV4-1 and TRBJ2-7, with 7 bases that match TRBD1. Germline CDR1 is MGHRA and CDR2 is YSYEKL. The trim removed 3 bases at V and 7 bases at J, leaving 24 bases unmatched. This CDR3 has 19 residues.

This clone was seen only a few times. This chain links TRBV5-1 with TRBJ2-2; TRBD2 aligns across 7 bases. Trimming at V came to 5 bases and at J to 0 bases, leaving 4 bases not matched to a gene. The CDR3 spans 15 residues. Germline values: CDR1 SGHRS, CDR2 YFSETQ. CDR3 in amino acids: CASSWGGSNTGELFF. The CDR3, as DNA: TGCGCCAGCAGTTGGGGAGGGTCGAACACCGGGGAGCTGTTTTTT.

V usage is TRBV7-2 and J usage is TRBJ2-1; 8 nucleotides align to TRBD1. There are 15 residues in the CDR3. Germline V lookup: CDR1 SGHTA, CDR2 FQGNSA. J was trimmed by 3 bases and V by 6 bases; bases with no gene match: 7. CDR3 sequence (DNA): TGTGCCAGCAGACTCGGACAGGGCGGCTACAATGAGCAGTTCTTC. It yields the protein CASRLGQGGYNEQFF. Combining the CDR3 with reference TRBV7-2 and TRBJ2-1 gives the whole variable domain GAGVSQSPSNKVTEKGKDVELRCDPISGHTALYWYRQSLGQGLEFLIYFQGNSAPDKSGLPSDRFSAERTGGSVSTLTIQRTQQEDSAVYLCASRLGQGGYNEQFFGPGTRLTVL.

The chain carries TRBV7-9 and TRBJ1-2; 7 bases agree with TRBD1. V gave up 4 bases and J gave up 5 bases; unmatched junction bases: 7. CDR3 length equals 14 residues. CDR1 and CDR2 from the germline V gene are SEHNR and FQNEAQ (reference sequence). CDR3 amino acids: CASSSDRVRYGYTF. In DNA form, the CDR3 reads TGTGCCAGCAGCTCCGACAGGGTCCGTTATGGCTACACCTTC.

The chain employs TRBV28 and TRBJ2-7, with 7 bases lining up with TRBD2. After removal of 2 bases from V and 1 base from J, the junction contained 5 bases not matched to a gene. Germline V lookup: CDR1 MDHEN, CDR2 SYDVKM. The CDR3 runs 15 residues. In DNA, the CDR3 is TGTGCCAGCAGTTTAGGGGCTAGCGGTTCCTACGAGCAGTACTTC. As protein: CASSLGASGSYEQYF.

The V and J genes are TRBV2 and TRBJ1-1; D unresolved. The CDR3 contains 15 residues. V was clipped by 0 bases and J by 1 base, with 9 bases between them. Germline loops: CDR1 SNHLY, CDR2 FYNNEI. The chain's CDR3 is CASSEAPQQNTEAFF. The CDR3 DNA is TGTGCCAGCAGTGAAGCGCCCCAACAGAACACTGAAGCTTTCTTT.

This chain links TRBV27 with TRBJ2-1; 7 nucleotides align to TRBD1. The length of the CDR3 is 13 residues. V lost 5 bases and J lost 8; bases outside the gene matches: 6. CDR1 MNHEY and CDR2 SMNVEV come from the germline V gene (reference sequence). CDR3 DNA: TGTGCCAGCAGTCAATCACAGGGGCATGAGCAGTTCTTC. Translation: CASSQSQGHEQFF.

CDR3 bases: TGTGCCAGCAAGGGGAGCGGGACCGGGGAGCTGTTTTTT. Its protein is CASKGSGTGELFF. The chain couples TRBV28 to TRBJ2-2; possible D gene TRBD2, 6 bases. V was clipped by 7 bases and J by 5 bases, with 11 bases between them. CDR3 length: 13 residues. The germline CDR1 and CDR2 sequences are MDHEN and SYDVKM.

The CDR3, as DNA: TGTGCCAGCGACAACCCGGACGAGGGTGAAAAACTGTTTTTT. Its translation: CASDNPDEGEKLFF. The chain recombines TRBV28 with TRBJ1-4; no firm D call. CDR3 length equals 14 residues. CDR1 and CDR2 from the germline V gene are MDHEN and SYDVKM. V was shortened by 8 bases and J by 7 bases, with 17 bases between the two germline ends.

This clone was detected only once. The V gene is TRBV9, the J gene TRBJ1-2, with D maybe TRBD1 (5 bases). There are 17 residues in the CDR3. Trimming shortened V by 0 bases and J by 6 bases, and 21 bases separated the two germline ends. Germline-derived CDR1 and CDR2 are SGDLS and YYNGEE. The CDR3 DNA reads as TGTGCCAGCAGCGTAGGGGGGGAGACCTCTATTTATGATGGCTACACCTTC. Its translation: CASSVGGETSIYDGYTF.

CDR3 nucleotide sequence: TGTGCCAGCAGTGAAGACCAGGGGTTGAGATCTTTCTTT. This gives the protein CASSEDQGLRSFF. The rearrangement links TRBV2 to TRBJ1-1; TRBD1 is a possible D gene (6 bases). The CDR3 loop spans 13 amino acids. In germline, CDR1 is SNHLY, CDR2 FYNNEI. V lost 1 base and J 12 bases, leaving 15 bases between the germline ends.